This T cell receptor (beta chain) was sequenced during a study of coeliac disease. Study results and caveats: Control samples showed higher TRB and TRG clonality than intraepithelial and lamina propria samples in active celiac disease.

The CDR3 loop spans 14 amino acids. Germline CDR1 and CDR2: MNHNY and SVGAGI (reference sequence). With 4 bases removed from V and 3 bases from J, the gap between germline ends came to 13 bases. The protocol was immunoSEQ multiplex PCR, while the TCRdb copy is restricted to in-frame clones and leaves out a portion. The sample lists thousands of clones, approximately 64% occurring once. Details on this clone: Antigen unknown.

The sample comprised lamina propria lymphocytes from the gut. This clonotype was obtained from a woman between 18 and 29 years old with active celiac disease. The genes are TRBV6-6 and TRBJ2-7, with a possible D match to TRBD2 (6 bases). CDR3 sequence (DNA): TGTGCCAGCAGTTCCCCGGGGGAAATCTACGAGCAGTACTTC. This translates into CASSSPGEIYEQYF.